What follows are 8 T cell receptor delta chains derived from one specimen sequenced in a study of gamma-delta chains in newborns, infants, children. TCRdb reanalysed the reads via CATT. The repertoire consists of several thousand delta-chain clones, with about 3.4% occurring once and the leading ten covering 15% to 20%. Input material: blood. Receptors originate from a child who was a newborn, infant or young child, either healthy, febrile or measles-vaccinated (not recorded which).

This clone was observed at least ten times. Other DNA sequences of this sample code for an identical CDR3. The chain is built from TRDV2 and TRDJ3; possible D gene TRDD3, 6 bases. This CDR3 is 18 amino acids long. The germline V and J ends were trimmed by 1 base and 0 bases, with 12 bases remaining between them. CDR1 and CDR2 from the germline V gene are GEAIGNYY and EKD. The CDR3 loop is CACDTWGPGSWDTRQMFF. The CDR3 DNA sequence: TGTGCCTGTGACACATGGGGGCCCGGCTCCTGGGACACCCGACAGATGTTTTTC.

This clone was seen more than once but under ten times. Relative to the germline gene, one junction end is altered; a read error may explain this. Other DNA sequences in this specimen translate into the identical CDR3. J is TRDJ3 and V is TRDV2; 10 bases are a match to TRDD3. The germline gives CDR1 GEAIGNYY, CDR2 EKD. The CDR3 loop spans 19 amino acids. As DNA, the CDR3 is TGTGCCTGCGACACCGTGGGGGATACCCACTCCTGGGACACCCGACAGATGTTTTTC. Translating it yields CACDTVGDTHSWDTRQMFF.

This clone appeared a few times. The chain links TRDV2 to TRDJ3, with 11 bases fitting TRDD3. CDR3 length: 19 residues. Germline CDR1 GEAIGNYY, CDR2 EKD. Germline trimming cut 0 bases from V and 2 bases from J; bases unmatched to any gene: 5. The CDR3 nucleotides are TGTGCCTGTGACACCAGCTGGGGGATACACCCCTGGGACACCCGACAGATGTTTTTC. Protein: CACDTSWGIHPWDTRQMFF.

This clone is categorized as medium-sized. This rearrangement joins TRDV2 to TRDJ3; 9 bases line up with TRDD3. The CDR3 is 19 residues long. The V segment lost 0 bases and the J segment 0 bases; nucleotides outside the gene matches: 5. Germline CDR1 is GEAIGNYY and CDR2 is EKD. The CDR3 DNA reads as TGTGCCTGTGACACCGACTGGGGGAGCCGCTCCTGGGACACCCGACAGATGTTTTTC. Protein sequence: CACDTDWGSRSWDTRQMFF.

This clone was seen only a few times. A read error likely explains why the TCRdb protein, taken from a much larger clone, differs from this DNA's translation at residue 6; the protein shown is translated from the DNA. The chain uses TRDV2 and TRDJ1; 11 positions agree with TRDD3. The CDR3 has 18 amino acids. V shed 3 bases and J 0 bases; nucleotides not matched to a gene: 11. Germline CDR1 GEAIGNYY, CDR2 EKD. The chain's CDR3 is CACDSSVLGDKYTDKLIF. CDR3 in DNA: TGTGCCTGTGACTCCTCAGTACTGGGGGATAAATACACCGATAAACTCATCTTT.

This clone was seen only a few times. The chain links TRDV2 to TRDJ3; 11 bases are a match to TRDD3. V gave up 0 bases and J gave up 0 bases; unmatched junction bases: 9. CDR3 size: 21 residues. Germline CDR1 and CDR2: GEAIGNYY and EKD. CDR3 sequence: CACDTVLGDIARSWDTRQMFF. In DNA form, the CDR3 reads TGTGCCTGTGACACCGTACTGGGGGATATCGCCCGCTCCTGGGACACCCGACAGATGTTTTTC.

For this clone: A clone one base away is much larger, so this may be a read error. The rearrangement uses TRDV2 and TRDJ3, with 12 bases identical to TRDD3. As TCRdb names no J gene, one was assigned here on the basis of a DNA match to germline. CDR1 GEAIGNYY and CDR2 EKD come from the germline V gene. The CDR3 extends over 20 amino acids. The CDR3 reads CACDSTGGYPGSLDTRQMFF. The DNA of the CDR3 is TGTGCCTGTGACAGTACTGGGGGATACCCCGGCTCCTTGGACACCCGACAGATGTTTTTC.

This clone appeared a few times. A much more abundant neighbour one base away suggests this may be a read error. This chain connects TRDV2 to TRDJ3, with a weak D call TRDD3 (5 bases). TCRdb does not report a J gene; here it was assigned by matching the DNA to germline references. The CDR3 is 19 residues long. Germline-derived CDR1 and CDR2 are GEAIGNYY and EKD. The V end lost 0 bases, the J end lost 0 bases, and 14 bases lay between the germline ends. The CDR3 nucleotides are TGTGCCTGTGACACCGCTACTGGTCCCCGCTCCTGGGACACCCGACAGATGTTTTTC. It yields the protein CACDTATGPRSWDTRQMFF.